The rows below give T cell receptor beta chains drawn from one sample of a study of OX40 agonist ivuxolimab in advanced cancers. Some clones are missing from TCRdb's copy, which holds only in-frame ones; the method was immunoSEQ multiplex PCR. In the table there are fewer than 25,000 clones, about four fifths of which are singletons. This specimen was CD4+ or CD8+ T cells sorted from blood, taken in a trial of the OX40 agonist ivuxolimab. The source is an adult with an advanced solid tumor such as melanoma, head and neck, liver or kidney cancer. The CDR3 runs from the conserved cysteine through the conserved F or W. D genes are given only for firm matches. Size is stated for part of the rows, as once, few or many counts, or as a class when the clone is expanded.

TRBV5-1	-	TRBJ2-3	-	CASSLEAPGTDTQYF	TGCGCCAGCAGCTTGGAAGCTCCAGGCACAGATACGCAGTATTTT
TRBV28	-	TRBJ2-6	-	CASSQGYGANVLTF	TGTGCCAGCAGTCAAGGGTATGGGGCCAACGTCCTGACTTTC
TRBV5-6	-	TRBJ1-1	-	CASSLAEDGEAFF	TGTGCCAGCAGCTTGGCGGAGGACGGTGAAGCTTTCTTT
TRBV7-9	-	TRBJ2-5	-	CASSLVSGVETQYF	TGTGCCAGCAGCTTAGTCTCCGGGGTGGAGACCCAGTACTTC
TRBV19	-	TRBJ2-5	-	CASSMGLEVAGETQYF	TGTGCCAGTAGTATGGGCCTTGAGGTCGCGGGAGAGACCCAGTACTTC
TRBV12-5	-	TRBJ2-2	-	CASGLPRDQNTGELFF	TGTGCTAGTGGTTTGCCCCGGGACCAGAACACCGGGGAGCTGTTTTTT
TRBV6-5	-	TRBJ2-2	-	CASSFYTGELFF	TGTGCCAGCAGTTTCTACACCGGGGAGCTGTTTTTT
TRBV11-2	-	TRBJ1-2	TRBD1	CASSGLDRAVYGYTF	TGTGCCAGCAGCGGATTGGACAGGGCGGTGTATGGCTACACCTTC
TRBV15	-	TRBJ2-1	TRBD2	CATSRDRAGGYNEQFF	TGTGCCACCAGCAGAGATAGAGCGGGAGGCTACAATGAGCAGTTCTTC
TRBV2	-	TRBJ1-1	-	CASSPGAEAFF	TGTGCCAGCAGTCCAGGGGCTGAAGCTTTCTTT
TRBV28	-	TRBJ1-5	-	CASSLGVVQPQHF	TGTGCCAGCAGTTTAGGGGTTGTTCAGCCCCAGCATTTT
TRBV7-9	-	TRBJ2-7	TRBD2	CASSLGGRDEQYF	TGTGCCAGCAGCCTTGGCGGGAGAGACGAGCAGTACTTC
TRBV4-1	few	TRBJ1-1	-	CASSQYGRAEAFF	TGCGCCAGCAGCCAATATGGGCGAGCTGAAGCTTTCTTT
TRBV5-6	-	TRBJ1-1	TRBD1	CASNPVGTGAAEAFF	TGTGCCAGCAACCCAGTGGGGACAGGGGCCGCTGAAGCTTTCTTT